These T cell receptor beta chains were read from a single sample in a study. In TCRdb, the 5' RACE reads were re-called with MiXCR into one record per CDR3 protein. This table holds over 8,500 distinct CDR3 sequences, approximately 31% found once. The sample taken for sequencing was Tregs sorted from blood. The receptors stem from a female donor with breast cancer. CDR3s include the opening cysteine and the closing phenylalanine or tryptophan. D genes are given only for firm matches. Clone size is stated in some rows and not others, as once, few, many or a class when expanded.

len	abundance	d_gene	v_gene	j_gene	CDR3nt	CDR3aa
13	few	TRBD1	TRBV29-1	TRBJ2-2	TGCAGCGTTGACAGGGGGCCTCTCGGGGAGCTGTTTTTT	CSVDRGPLGELFF
13	once	TRBD1	TRBV10-3	TRBJ1-1	TGTGCCGCCCGACAGGGGTGGGGGTCGGAAGCTTTCTTT	CAARQGWGSEAFF
15	few	TRBD1	TRBV20-1	TRBJ2-5	TGCAGTGCCCTGATCTGGGACAGGGGGCGGGAGACCCAGTACTTC	CSALIWDRGRETQYF
14	-	-	TRBV7-9	TRBJ2-7	TGTGCCAGCAGTTCCATTGAGGGTACCTACGAGCAGTACTTC	CASSSIEGTYEQYF
15	-	-	TRBV5-1	TRBJ1-5	TGCGCCAGCAGCTTGGGGGGACTAGAGTCGGGTACGCAGCATTTT	CASSLGGLESGTQHF
13	medium-sized	-	TRBV7-2	TRBJ2-1	TGTGCCAGCAGCCGAATCCGACACAATGAGCAGTTCTTC	CASSRIRHNEQFF
13	-	-	TRBV4-2	TRBJ1-4	TGTGCCAGCAGCTCGACCGGGACAGAAAAACTGTTTTTT	CASSSTGTEKLFF
19	-	TRBD2	TRBV4-2	TRBJ2-2	TGTGCCAGCAGCCAAGATCAGGGGCTAGCGGGAGGGAATCCCGGGGAGCTGTTTTTT	CASSQDQGLAGGNPGELFF
14	-	TRBD2	TRBV4-3	TRBJ2-2	TGCGCCAACAGCCTGGGCGGGGGCACCGGGGAGCTGTTTTTT	CANSLGGGTGELFF
15	-	TRBD2	TRBV29-1	TRBJ2-1	TGCAGCGTTGAAGAGGCTAGCGGCTCCTACAATGAGCAGTTCTTC	CSVEEASGSYNEQFF
14	-	-	TRBV4-3	TRBJ2-1	TGCACCAGCAGCCAAGCTGCCGCGAAGGATGAGCAGTTCTTC	CTSSQAAAKDEQFF
14	large	TRBD1	TRBV12-3/TRBV12-4	TRBJ2-7	TGTGCCAGCAGTTCCTGGACAGGGGACGACGAGCAGTACTTC	CASSSWTGDDEQYF